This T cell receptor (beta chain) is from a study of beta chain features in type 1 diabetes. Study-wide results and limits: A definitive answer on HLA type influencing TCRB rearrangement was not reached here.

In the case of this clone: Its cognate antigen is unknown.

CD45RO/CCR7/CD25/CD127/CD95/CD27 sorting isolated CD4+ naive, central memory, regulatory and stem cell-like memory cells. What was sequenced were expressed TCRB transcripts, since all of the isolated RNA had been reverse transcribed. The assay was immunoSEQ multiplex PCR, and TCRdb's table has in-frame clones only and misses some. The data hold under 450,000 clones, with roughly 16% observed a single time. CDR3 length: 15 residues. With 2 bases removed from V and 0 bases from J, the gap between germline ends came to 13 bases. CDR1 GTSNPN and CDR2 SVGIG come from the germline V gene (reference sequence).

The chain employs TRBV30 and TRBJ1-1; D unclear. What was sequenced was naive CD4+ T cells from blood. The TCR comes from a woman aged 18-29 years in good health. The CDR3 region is CAWSRLTAVNTEAFF. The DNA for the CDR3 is TGTGCCTGGAGTCGACTCACGGCAGTGAACACTGAAGCTTTCTTT.